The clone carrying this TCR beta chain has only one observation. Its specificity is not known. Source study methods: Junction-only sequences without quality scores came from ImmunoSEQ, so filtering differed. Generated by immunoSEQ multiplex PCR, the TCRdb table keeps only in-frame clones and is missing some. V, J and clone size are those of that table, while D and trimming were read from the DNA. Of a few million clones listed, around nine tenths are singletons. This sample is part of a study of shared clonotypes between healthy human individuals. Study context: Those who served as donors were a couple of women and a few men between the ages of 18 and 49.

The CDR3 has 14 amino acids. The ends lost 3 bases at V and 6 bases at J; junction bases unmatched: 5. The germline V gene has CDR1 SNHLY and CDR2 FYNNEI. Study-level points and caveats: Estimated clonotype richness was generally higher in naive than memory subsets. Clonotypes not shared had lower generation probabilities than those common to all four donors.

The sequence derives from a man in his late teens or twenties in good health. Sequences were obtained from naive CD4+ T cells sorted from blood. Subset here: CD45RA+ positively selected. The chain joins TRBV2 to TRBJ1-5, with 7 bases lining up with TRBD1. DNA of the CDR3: TGTGCCAGCAGTGATACAGGGGAGGGTCAGCCCCAGCATTTT. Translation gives CASSDTGEGQPQHF.